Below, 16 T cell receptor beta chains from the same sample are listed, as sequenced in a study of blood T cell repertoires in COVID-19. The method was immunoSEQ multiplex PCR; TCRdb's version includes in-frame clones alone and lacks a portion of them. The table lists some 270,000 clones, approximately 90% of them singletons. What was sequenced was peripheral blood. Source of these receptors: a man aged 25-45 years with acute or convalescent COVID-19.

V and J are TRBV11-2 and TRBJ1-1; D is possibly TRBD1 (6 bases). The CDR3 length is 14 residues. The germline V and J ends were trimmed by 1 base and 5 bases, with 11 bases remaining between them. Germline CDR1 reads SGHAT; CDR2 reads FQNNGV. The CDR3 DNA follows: TGTGCCAGCAGCTTAGCACAGGGTTTTACTGAAGCTTTCTTT. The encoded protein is CASSLAQGFTEAFF.

CDR3 in amino acids: CASNPLTSGSPRAKSGTDTQYF. The CDR3 nucleotides are TGTGCCTCAAACCCATTGACTAGCGGGAGCCCTCGGGCTAAGTCAGGCACAGATACGCAGTATTTT. The V call is TRBV30, the J call TRBJ2-3; 12 bases are shared with TRBD2. The CDR3 is 22 residues long. Unmatched junction bases numbered 27, after V lost 7 bases and J lost 1 base. CDR1 is GTSNPN and CDR2 is SVGIG in the germline V gene (reference sequence).

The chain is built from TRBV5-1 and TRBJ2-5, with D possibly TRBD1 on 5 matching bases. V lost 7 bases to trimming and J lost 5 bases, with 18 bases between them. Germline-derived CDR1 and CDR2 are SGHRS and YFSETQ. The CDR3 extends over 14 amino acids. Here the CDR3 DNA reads TGCGCCAGCGGGCGAGAAACAGGTTGGGAGACCCAGTACTTC. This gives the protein CASGRETGWETQYF.

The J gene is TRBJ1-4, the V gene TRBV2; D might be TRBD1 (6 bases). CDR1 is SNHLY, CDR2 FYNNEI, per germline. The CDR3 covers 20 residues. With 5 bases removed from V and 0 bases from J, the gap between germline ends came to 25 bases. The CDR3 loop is CASSPLKEARTATTNEKLFF. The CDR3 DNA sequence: TGTGCCAGCAGTCCCCTCAAGGAGGCTAGGACAGCCACAACTAATGAAAAACTGTTTTTT.

The CDR3 coding sequence is TGTGCCAGCAGCGTTCCACCGGGACAGGGGAACGAGCAGTACTTC. Translation: CASSVPPGQGNEQYF. The rearrangement links TRBV7-2 to TRBJ2-7; 10 positions match TRBD1. In germline, CDR1 is SGHTA, CDR2 FQGNSA. J gave up 5 bases and V 5 bases, and 9 bases lay outside the gene matches. This CDR3 comprises 15 residues.

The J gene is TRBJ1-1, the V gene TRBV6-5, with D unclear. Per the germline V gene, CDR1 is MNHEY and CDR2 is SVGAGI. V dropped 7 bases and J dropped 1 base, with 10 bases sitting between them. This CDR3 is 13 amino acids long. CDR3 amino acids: CASTQGGNTEAFF. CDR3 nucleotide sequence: TGTGCCAGCACTCAAGGAGGGAACACTGAAGCTTTCTTT.

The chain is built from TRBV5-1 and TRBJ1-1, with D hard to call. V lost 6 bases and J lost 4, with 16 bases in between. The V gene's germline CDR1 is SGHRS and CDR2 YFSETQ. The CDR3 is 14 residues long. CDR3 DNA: TGCGCCAGCACCTCCCGCCCATCGGGCACTGAAGCTTTCTTT. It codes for CASTSRPSGTEAFF.

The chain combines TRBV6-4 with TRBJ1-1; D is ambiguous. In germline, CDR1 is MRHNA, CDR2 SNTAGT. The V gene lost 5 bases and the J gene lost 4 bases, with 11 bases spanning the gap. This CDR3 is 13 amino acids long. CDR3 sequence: CASSKEDGTEAFF. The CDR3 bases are TGTGCCAGCAGTAAAGAGGATGGCACTGAAGCTTTCTTT.

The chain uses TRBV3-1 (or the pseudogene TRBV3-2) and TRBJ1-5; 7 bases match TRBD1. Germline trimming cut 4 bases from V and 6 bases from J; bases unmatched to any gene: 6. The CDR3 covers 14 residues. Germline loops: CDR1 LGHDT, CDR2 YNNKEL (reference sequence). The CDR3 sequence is CASSRSTGSQPQHF. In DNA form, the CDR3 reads TGTGCCAGCAGCCGATCGACAGGGAGTCAGCCCCAGCATTTT.

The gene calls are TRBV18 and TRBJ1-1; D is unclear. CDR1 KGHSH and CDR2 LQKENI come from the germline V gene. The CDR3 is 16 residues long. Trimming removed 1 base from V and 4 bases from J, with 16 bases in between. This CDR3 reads CASSPRLGGGITEAFF. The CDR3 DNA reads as TGTGCCAGCTCACCACGGCTCGGCGGCGGGATCACTGAAGCTTTCTTT.

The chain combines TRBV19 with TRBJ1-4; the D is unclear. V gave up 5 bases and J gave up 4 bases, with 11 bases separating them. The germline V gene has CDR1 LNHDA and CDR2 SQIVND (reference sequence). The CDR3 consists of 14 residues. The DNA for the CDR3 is TGTGCCAGTAGTCGCGGTTTTAGTAATGAAAAACTGTTTTTT. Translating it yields CASSRGFSNEKLFF.

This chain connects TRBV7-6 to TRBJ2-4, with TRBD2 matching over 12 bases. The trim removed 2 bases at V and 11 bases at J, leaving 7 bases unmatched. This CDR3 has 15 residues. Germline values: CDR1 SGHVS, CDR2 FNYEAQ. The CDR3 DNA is TGTGCCAGCAGCTTAACCCCGACTAGCGGGAGCCTTCAGTACTTC. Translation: CASSLTPTSGSLQYF.

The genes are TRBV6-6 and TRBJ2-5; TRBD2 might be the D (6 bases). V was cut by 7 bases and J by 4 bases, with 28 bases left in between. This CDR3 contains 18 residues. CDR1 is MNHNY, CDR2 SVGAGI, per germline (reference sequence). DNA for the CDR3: TGTGCCAGCAATCGGCAGCGTGGAGGTGGAGGGGTAAGAGAGACCCAGTACTTC. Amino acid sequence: CASNRQRGGGGVRETQYF.

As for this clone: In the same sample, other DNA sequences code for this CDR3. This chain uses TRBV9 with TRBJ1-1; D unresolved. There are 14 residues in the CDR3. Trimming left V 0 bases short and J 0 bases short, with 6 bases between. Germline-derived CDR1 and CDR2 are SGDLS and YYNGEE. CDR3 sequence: CASSVASVNTEAFF. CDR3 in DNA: TGTGCCAGCAGCGTAGCCTCGGTGAACACTGAAGCTTTCTTT. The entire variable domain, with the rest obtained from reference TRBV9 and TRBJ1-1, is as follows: DSGVTQTPKHLITATGQRVTLRCSPRSGDLSVYWYQQSLDQGLQFLIQYYNGEERAKGNILERFSAQQFPDLHSELNLSSLELGDSALYFCASSVASVNTEAFFGQGTRLTVV.

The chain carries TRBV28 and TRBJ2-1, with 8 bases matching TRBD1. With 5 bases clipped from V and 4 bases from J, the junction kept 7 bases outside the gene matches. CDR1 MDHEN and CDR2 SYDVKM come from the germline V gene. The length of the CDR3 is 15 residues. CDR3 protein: CASSDQGAGYNEQFF. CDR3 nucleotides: TGTGCCAGCAGTGATCAGGGGGCTGGATACAATGAGCAGTTCTTC.

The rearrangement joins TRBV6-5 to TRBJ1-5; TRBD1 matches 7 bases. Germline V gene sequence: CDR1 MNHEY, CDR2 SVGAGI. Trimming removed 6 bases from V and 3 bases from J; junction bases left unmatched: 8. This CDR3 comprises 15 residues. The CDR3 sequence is CASSKDRAPNQPQHF. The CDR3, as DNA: TGTGCCAGCAGCAAAGACAGGGCCCCCAATCAGCCCCAGCATTTT.